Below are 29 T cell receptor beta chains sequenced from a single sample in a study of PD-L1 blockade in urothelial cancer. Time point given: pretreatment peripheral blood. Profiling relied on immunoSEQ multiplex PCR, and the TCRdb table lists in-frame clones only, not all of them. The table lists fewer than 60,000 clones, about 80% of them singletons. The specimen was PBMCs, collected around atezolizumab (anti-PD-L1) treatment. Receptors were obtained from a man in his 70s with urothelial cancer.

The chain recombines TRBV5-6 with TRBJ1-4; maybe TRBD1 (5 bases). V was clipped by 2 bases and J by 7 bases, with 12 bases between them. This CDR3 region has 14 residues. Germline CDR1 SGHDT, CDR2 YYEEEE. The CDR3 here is CASSLSGGGEKLFF. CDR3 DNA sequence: TGTGCCAGCAGCTTAAGCGGGGGGGGTGAAAAACTGTTTTTT.

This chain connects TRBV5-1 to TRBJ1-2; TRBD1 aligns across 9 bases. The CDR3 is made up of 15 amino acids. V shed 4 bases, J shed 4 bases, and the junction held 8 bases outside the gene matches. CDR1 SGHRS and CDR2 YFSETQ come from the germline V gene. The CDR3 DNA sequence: TGCGCCAGCAGCACTACAGGGGGCGCAAGCTATGGCTACACCTTC. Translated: CASSTTGGASYGYTF. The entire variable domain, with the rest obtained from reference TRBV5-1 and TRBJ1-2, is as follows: KAGVTQTPRYLIKTRGQQVTLSCSPISGHRSVSWYQQTPGQGLQFLFEYFSETQRNKGNFPGRFSGRQFSNSRSEMNVSTLELGDSALYLCASSTTGGASYGYTFGSGTRLTVV.

The CDR3 is CASSPQSGQAYGYTF. The CDR3 region has the DNA TGTGCCAGCAGCCCCCAAAGCGGACAGGCCTATGGCTACACCTTC. The rearrangement uses TRBV7-8 and TRBJ1-2; 7 bases fit TRBD1. Germline assignment: CDR1 SGHVS and CDR2 FQNEAQ. After removal of 5 bases from V and 4 bases from J, the junction contained 10 bases not matched to a gene. This CDR3 spans 15 amino acids. The whole variable domain, remainder taken from reference TRBV7-8 and TRBJ1-2, is GAGVSQSPRYKVAKRGQDVALRCDPISGHVSLFWYQQALGQGPEFLTYFQNEAQLDKSGLPSDRFFAERPEGSVSTLKIQRTQQEDSAVYLCASSPQSGQAYGYTFGSGTRLTVV.

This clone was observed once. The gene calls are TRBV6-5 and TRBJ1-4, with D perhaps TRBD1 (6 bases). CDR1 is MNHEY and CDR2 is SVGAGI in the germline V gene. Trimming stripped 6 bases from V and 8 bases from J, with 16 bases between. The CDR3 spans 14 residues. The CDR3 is CASSPDRRREKLFF. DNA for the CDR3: TGTGCCAGCAGCCCCGACAGGAGGAGGGAAAAACTGTTTTTT.

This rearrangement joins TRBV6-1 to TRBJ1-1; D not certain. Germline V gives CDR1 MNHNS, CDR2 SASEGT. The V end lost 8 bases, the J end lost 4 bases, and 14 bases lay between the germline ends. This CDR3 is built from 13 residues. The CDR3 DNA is TGTGCCAGCCGGTCCCCATCGGGCACTGAAGCTTTCTTT. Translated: CASRSPSGTEAFF.

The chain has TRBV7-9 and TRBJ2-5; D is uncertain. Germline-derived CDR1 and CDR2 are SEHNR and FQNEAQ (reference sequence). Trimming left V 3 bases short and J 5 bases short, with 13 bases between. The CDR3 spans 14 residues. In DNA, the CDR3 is TGTGCCAGCAGCTTCGGTCATCCCGGGGAGACCCAGTACTTC. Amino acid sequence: CASSFGHPGETQYF.

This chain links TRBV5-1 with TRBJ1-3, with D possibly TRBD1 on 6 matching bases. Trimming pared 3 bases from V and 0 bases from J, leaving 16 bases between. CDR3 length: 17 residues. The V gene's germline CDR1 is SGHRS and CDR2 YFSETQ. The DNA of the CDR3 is TGCGCCAGCAGCTATATAGGGGGTTCGGACTCTGGAAACACCATATATTTT. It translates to CASSYIGGSDSGNTIYF. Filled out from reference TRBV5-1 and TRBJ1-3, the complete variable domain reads KAGVTQTPRYLIKTRGQQVTLSCSPISGHRSVSWYQQTPGQGLQFLFEYFSETQRNKGNFPGRFSGRQFSNSRSEMNVSTLELGDSALYLCASSYIGGSDSGNTIYFGEGSWLTVV.

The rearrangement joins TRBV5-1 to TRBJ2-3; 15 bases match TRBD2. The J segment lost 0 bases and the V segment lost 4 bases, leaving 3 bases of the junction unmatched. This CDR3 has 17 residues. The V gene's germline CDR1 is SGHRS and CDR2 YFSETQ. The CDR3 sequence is CASSTGLAGGSTDTQYF. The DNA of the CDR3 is TGCGCCAGCAGCACTGGACTAGCGGGAGGGAGCACAGATACGCAGTATTTT.

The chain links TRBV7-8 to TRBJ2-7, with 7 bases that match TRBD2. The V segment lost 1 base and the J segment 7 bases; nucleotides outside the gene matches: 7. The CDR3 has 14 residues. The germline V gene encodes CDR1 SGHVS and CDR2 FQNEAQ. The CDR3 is CASSLGDLGGEQYF. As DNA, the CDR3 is TGTGCCAGCAGCTTAGGGGACTTGGGAGGGGAGCAGTACTTC.

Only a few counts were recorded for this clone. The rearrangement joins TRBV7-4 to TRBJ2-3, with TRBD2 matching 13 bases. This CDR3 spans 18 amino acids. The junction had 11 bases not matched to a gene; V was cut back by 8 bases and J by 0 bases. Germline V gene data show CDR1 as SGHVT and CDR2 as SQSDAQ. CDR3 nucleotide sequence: TGTGCCAGCCAAATTGGACTAGCGGGGGCCTCTAGCACAGATACGCAGTATTTT. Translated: CASQIGLAGASSTDTQYF.

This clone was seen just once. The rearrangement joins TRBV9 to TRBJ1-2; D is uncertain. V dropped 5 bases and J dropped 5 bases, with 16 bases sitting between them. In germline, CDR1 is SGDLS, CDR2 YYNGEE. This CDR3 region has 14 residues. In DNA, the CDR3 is TGTGCCAGCAGTCTTGGGCAGGTAGCGTATGGCTACACCTTC. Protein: CASSLGQVAYGYTF. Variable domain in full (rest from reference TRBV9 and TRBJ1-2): DSGVTQTPKHLITATGQRVTLRCSPRSGDLSVYWYQQSLDQGLQFLIQYYNGEERAKGNILERFSAQQFPDLHSELNLSSLELGDSALYFCASSLGQVAYGYTFGSGTRLTVV.

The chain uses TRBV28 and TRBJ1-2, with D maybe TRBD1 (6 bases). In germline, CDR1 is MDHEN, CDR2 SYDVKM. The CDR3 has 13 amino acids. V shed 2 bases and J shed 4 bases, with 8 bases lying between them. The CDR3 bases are TGTGCCAGCAGTTTAGACAGGACCTATGGCTACACCTTC. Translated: CASSLDRTYGYTF.

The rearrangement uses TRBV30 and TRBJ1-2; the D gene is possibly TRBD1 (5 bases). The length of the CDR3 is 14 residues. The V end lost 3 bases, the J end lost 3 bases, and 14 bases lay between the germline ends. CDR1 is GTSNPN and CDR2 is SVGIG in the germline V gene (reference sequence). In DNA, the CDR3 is TGTGCCTGGAGGGGGGGGGACGGGGACTATGGCTACACCTTC. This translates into CAWRGGDGDYGYTF.

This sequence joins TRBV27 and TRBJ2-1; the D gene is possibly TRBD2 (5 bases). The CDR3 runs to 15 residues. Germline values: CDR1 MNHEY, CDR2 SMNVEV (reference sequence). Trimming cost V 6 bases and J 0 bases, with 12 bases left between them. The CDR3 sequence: CASRRSGGSYNEQFF. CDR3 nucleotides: TGTGCCAGCAGACGGAGCGGAGGCTCCTACAATGAGCAGTTCTTC.

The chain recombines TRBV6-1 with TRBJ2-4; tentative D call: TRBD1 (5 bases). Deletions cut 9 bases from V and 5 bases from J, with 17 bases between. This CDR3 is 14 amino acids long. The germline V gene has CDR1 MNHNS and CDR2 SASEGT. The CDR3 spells CASGWGRFENIQYF. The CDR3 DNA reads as TGTGCCAGTGGGTGGGGCCGGTTCGAAAACATTCAGTACTTC.

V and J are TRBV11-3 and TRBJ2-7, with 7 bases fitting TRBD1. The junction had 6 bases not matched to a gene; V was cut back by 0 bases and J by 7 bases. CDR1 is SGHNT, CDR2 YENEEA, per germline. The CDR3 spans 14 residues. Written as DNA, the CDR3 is TGTGCCAGCAGCTTAGATCCTGCGACAGGGGAGCAGTACTTC. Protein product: CASSLDPATGEQYF.

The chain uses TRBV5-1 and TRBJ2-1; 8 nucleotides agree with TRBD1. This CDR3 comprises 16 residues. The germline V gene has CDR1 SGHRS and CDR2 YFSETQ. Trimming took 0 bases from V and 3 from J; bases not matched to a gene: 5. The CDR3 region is CASSLVQGAGYNEQFF. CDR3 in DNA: TGCGCCAGCAGCTTGGTGCAGGGGGCAGGCTACAATGAGCAGTTCTTC.

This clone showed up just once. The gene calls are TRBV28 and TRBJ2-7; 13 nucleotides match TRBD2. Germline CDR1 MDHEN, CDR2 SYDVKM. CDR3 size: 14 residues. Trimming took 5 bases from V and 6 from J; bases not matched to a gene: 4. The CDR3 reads CASSLTSGRLEQYF. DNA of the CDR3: TGTGCCAGCAGTCTGACTAGCGGGAGGCTCGAGCAGTACTTC.

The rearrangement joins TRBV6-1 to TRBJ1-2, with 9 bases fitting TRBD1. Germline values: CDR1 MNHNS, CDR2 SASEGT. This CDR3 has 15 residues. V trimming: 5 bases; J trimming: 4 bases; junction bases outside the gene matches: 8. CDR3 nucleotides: TGTGCCAGCAGTCCTACACGACAGGGGGGCTATGGCTACACCTTC. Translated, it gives CASSPTRQGGYGYTF.

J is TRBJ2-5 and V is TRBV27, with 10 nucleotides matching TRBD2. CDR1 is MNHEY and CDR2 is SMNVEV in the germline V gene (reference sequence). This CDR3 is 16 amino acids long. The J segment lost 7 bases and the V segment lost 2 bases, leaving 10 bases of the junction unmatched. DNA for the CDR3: TGTGCCAGCAGTTTAGGCATCGGACTAGCGGAAGGGACCCAGTACTTC. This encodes CASSLGIGLAEGTQYF.

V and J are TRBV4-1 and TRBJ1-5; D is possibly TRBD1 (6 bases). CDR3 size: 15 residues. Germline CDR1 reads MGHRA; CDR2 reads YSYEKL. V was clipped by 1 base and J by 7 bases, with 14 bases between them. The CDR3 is CASSQASGVPQPQHF. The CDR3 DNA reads TGCGCCAGCAGCCAAGCCTCAGGGGTGCCCCAGCCCCAGCATTTT.

CDR3 sequence reads: CASSVQGDEQYF. Written as DNA, the CDR3 is TGTGCCAGCAGCGTGCAGGGGGATGAGCAGTACTTC. The chain employs TRBV7-9 and TRBJ2-7, with 7 nucleotides matching TRBD1. The CDR3 length is 12 residues. CDR1 SEHNR and CDR2 FQNEAQ come from the germline V gene (reference sequence). The V and J ends lost 5 bases and 7 bases, in that order; junction bases with no gene match: 5.

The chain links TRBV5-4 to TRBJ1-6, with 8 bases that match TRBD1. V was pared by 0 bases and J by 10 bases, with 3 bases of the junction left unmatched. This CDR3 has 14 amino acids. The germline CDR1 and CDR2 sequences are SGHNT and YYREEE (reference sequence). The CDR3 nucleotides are TGTGCCAGCAGCTTGGACAGGGGGGGATCACCCCTCCACTTT. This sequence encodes CASSLDRGGSPLHF.

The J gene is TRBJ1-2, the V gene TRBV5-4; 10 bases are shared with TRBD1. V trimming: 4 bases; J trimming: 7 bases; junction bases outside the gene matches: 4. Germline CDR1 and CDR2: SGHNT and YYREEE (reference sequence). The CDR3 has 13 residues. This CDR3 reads CASSPRDRGGYTF. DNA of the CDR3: TGTGCCAGCAGCCCGAGGGACAGGGGTGGCTACACCTTC.

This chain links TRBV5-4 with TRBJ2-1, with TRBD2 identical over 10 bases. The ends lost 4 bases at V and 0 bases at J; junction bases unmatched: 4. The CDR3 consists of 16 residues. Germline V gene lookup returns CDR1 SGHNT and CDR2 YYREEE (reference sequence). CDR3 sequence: CASSRAGGPSYNEQFF. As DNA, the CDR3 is TGTGCCAGCAGCCGAGCGGGGGGGCCCTCCTACAATGAGCAGTTCTTC.

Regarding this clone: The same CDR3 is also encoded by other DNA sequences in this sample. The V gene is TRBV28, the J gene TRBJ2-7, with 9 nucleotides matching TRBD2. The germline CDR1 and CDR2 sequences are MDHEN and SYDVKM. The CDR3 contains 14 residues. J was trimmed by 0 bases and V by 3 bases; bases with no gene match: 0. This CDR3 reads CASSLTSGSYEQYF. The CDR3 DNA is TGTGCCAGCAGTTTGACTAGCGGCTCCTACGAGCAGTACTTC.

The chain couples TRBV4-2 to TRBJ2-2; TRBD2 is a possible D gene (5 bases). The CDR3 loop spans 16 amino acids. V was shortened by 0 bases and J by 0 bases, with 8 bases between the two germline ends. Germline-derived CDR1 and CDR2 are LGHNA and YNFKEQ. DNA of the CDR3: TGTGCCAGCAGCCAAGAGGTCGGGGCGAACACCGGGGAGCTGTTTTTT. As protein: CASSQEVGANTGELFF.

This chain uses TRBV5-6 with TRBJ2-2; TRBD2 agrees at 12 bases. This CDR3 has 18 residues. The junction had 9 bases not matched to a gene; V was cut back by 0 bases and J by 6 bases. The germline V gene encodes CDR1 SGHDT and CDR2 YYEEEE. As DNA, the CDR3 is TGTGCCAGCAGCTTGGTTTCACTAGCGGGAGGTGGGCCCGGGGAGCTGTTTTTT. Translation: CASSLVSLAGGGPGELFF.

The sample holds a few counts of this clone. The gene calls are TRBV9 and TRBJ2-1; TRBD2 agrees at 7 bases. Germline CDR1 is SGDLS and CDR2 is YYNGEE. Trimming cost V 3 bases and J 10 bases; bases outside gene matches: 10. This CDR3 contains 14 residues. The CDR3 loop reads CASSAQTLADEQFF. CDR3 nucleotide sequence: TGTGCCAGCAGCGCCCAAACCCTAGCGGACGAGCAGTTCTTC.